This T cell receptor beta chain derives from a study of blood T cell repertoires in COVID-19. Study in general: Sources were T cells, B-cell-depleted T cells, or PBMCs; the material itself was cDNA or gDNA.

Study processing details: Nucleated cell counts were estimated from reference gene primer amplification. The method was immunoSEQ multiplex PCR; TCRdb's version includes in-frame clones alone and lacks a portion of them. V and J calls and clone size are given by that table; D and trimming were obtained from the DNA. The sample records 130,000 or so clones, 70% to 85% being singletons. The CDR3 is made up of 14 amino acids. The germline CDR1 and CDR2 sequences are MNHNY and SVGAGI (reference sequence). V gave up 6 bases and J gave up 1 base, with 12 bases separating them. V is TRBV6-6 and J is TRBJ1-1; the D gene is possibly TRBD1 (6 bases). Sample: peripheral blood. This TCR was sampled from a woman of 80 years or more with acute or convalescent COVID-19. CDR3 in amino acids: CASRSNRENTEAFF. In DNA, the CDR3 is TGTGCCAGCAGGTCTAACAGGGAGAACACTGAAGCTTTCTTT.